The 5 T cell receptor beta chains below come from one sample, sequenced in a study of OX40 agonist ivuxolimab in advanced cancers. The protocol was immunoSEQ multiplex PCR, while the TCRdb copy is restricted to in-frame clones and leaves out a portion. Among more than 15,000 clones listed, around 74% were seen once. The sample was CD4+ or CD8+ T cells sorted from blood, taken in a trial of the OX40 agonist ivuxolimab. The source is an adult with an advanced solid tumor such as melanoma, head and neck, liver or kidney cancer.

V usage is TRBV5-6 and J usage is TRBJ2-3; no clear D. Germline V CDR1 and CDR2: SGHDT, YYEEEE. The CDR3 contains 12 residues. V was shortened by 0 bases and J by 9 bases, with 8 bases between the two germline ends. The CDR3 loop reads CASSLDAATQYF. For the CDR3, the DNA is TGTGCCAGCAGCTTGGATGCGGCAACGCAGTATTTT.

This chain joins TRBV4-1 and TRBJ2-7, with TRBD2 identical over 7 bases. Germline assignment: CDR1 MGHRA and CDR2 YSYEKL. This CDR3 contains 15 residues. V was clipped by 1 base and J by 5 bases; unmatched bases: 8. The CDR3 region is CASSQGVGGYDEQYF. The CDR3 DNA reads as TGCGCCAGCAGCCAAGGCGTGGGAGGGTACGACGAGCAGTACTTC.

V and J are TRBV25-1 and TRBJ1-2; D gene ambiguous. Trimming took off 1 base at V and 4 bases at J, with 16 bases between the two ends. This CDR3 has 16 residues. Germline values: CDR1 MGHDK, CDR2 SYGVNS. CDR3 residues: CASSELYGGSIYGYTF. Written as DNA, the CDR3 is TGTGCCAGCAGTGAATTATACGGCGGATCCATCTATGGCTACACCTTC.

The chain uses TRBV4-1 and TRBJ2-1; 11 bases are shared with TRBD1. This CDR3 has 16 amino acids. Unmatched junction bases numbered 8, after V lost 4 bases and J lost 6 bases. The V gene's germline CDR1 is MGHRA and CDR2 YSYEKL. This CDR3 is CASSPIRDRGVNEQFF. CDR3 coding DNA: TGCGCCAGCAGCCCGATCCGGGACAGGGGGGTCAATGAGCAGTTCTTC.

The chain is built from TRBV29-1 and TRBJ1-1; 8 bases align to TRBD1. The CDR3 spans 14 residues. The germline CDR1 and CDR2 sequences are SQVTM and ANQGSEA. V was clipped by 5 bases and J by 2 bases; unmatched bases: 7. CDR3 bases: TGCAGCGTTAGCGGGACAGGCAGAAACACTGAAGCTTTCTTT. This translates into CSVSGTGRNTEAFF. Filled out from reference TRBV29-1 and TRBJ1-1, the complete variable domain reads SAVISQKPSRDICQRGTSLTIQCQVDSQVTMMFWYRQQPGQSLTLIATANQGSEATYESGFVIDKFPISRPNLTFSTLTVSNMSPEDSSIYLCSVSGTGRNTEAFFGQGTRLTVV.